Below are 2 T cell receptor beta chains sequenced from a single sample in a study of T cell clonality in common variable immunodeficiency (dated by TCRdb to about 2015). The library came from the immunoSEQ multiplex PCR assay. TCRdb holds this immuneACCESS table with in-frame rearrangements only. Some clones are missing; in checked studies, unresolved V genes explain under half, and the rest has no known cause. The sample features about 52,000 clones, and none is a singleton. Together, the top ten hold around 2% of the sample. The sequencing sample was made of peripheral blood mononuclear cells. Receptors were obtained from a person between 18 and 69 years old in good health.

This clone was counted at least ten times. The CDR3 DNA, read in part, is TGCAGTGCTACACGGACTGCTTTCAATGAG. Its protein product is CSATRTAFNE. The full CDR3 protein is CSATRTAFNEQFF. The chain carries TRBV20-1 and TRBJ2-1; D perhaps matches TRBD2 (5 bases). Read data end 3 residues before the CDR3 end; the end is taken from the germline J gene. The CDR3 consists of 13 residues. The germline gives CDR1 DFQATT, CDR2 SNEGSKA (reference sequence). The germline V and J ends were trimmed by 4 bases and 6 bases, with 13 bases remaining between them.

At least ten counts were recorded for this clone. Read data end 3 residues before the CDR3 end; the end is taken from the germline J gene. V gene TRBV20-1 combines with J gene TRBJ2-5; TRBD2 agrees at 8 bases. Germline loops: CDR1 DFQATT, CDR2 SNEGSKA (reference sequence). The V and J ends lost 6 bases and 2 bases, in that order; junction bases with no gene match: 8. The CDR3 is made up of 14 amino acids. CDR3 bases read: TGCAGTGCCAAGGGACTAGTCTTACAAGAGACC. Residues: CSAKGLVLQET. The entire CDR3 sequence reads CSAKGLVLQETQYF.